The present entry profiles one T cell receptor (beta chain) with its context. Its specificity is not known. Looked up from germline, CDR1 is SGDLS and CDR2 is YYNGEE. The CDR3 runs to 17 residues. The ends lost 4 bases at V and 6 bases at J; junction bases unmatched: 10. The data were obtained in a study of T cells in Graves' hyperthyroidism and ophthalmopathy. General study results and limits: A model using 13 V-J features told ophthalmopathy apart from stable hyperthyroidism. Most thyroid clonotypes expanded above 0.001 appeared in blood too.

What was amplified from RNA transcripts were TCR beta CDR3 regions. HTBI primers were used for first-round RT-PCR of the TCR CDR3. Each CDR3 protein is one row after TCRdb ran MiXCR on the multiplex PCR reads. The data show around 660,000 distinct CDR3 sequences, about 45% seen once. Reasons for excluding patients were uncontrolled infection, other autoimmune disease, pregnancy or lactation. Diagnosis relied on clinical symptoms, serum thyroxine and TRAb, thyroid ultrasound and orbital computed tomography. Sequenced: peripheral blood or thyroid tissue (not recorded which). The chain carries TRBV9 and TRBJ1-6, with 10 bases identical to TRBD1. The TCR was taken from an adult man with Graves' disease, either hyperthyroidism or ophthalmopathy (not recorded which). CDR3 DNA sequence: TGTGCCAGCAGCAGCCGGGACAGGGGTTTTACTAATTCACCCCTCCACTTT. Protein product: CASSSRDRGFTNSPLHF.